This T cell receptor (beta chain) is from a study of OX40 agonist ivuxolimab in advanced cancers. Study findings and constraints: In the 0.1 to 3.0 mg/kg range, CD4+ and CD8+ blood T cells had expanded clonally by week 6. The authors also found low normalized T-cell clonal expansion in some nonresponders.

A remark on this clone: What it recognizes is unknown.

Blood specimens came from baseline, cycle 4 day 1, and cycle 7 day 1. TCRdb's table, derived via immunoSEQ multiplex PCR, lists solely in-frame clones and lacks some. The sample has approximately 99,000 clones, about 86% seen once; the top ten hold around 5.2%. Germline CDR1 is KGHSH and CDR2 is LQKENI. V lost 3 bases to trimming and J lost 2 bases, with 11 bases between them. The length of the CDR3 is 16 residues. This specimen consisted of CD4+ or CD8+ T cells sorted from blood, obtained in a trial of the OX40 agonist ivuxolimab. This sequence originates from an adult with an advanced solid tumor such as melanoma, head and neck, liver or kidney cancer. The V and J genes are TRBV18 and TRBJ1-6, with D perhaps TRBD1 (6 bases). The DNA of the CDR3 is TGTGCCAGCTCACCTAGGAGGGGGGCCTATAATTCACCCCTCCACTTT. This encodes CASSPRRGAYNSPLHF.